This T cell receptor (beta chain) was retrieved from a study of identical twins. Study-wide points: When twins shared out-of-frame alpha sequences, those sequences had excess low generation probability.

Concerning this clonotype itself: The antigen remains unidentified.

Template switching added a universal primer site; cDNA carried unique molecular identifiers. Using its own MiXCR run on the 5' RACE reads, TCRdb lists one record per CDR3 protein. The table includes a few hundred thousand distinct CDR3 sequences, about 8% detected once. V lost 4 bases and J lost 1; bases outside the gene matches: 7. The CDR3 spans 15 residues. CDR1 and CDR2 (germline): SEHNR, FQNEAQ (reference sequence). These sequences were also reported in another study, on yellow fever vaccine responses in identical twins.

V usage is TRBV7-9 and J usage is TRBJ2-7, with 7 bases lining up with TRBD2. The sample consisted of CD8+ T cells sorted from blood. The sequence came from a woman under 30 in good health. In DNA, the CDR3 is TGTGCCAGCAGCTCCCCTTCTAGCGGATCCTACGAGCAGTACTTC. Its translation is CASSSPSSGSYEQYF.